This TCR beta chain was recorded in a study of CD8+ T cells in alopecia areata. Study-wide points: Given one nonresponder, whether baseline CD8+ expansion relates to response remains uncertain. Shared TCR sequences were less clear between patients than in mice, possibly partly from HLA diversity.

V lost 7 bases, J lost 3 bases, and 8 bases stayed unmatched. The germline V gene has CDR1 SNHLY and CDR2 FYNNEI. There are 15 residues in the CDR3. Stated treatment: oral pan-JAK inhibitor, 5-10 mg twice daily. Extraction and reverse transcription of RNA yielded cDNA as the sequencing template. Generated by immunoSEQ multiplex PCR, the TCRdb table keeps only in-frame clones and is missing some. The data show hundreds of thousands of clones, 45% to 70% seen once. On this clone: Its antigen remains unknown.

The sequence was collected from a human donor with alopecia areata. Specimen: CD4+ T cells sorted from blood, collected at week 52, from a patient treated with tofacitinib. The V and J genes are TRBV2 and TRBJ2-3; 9 bases match TRBD1. CDR3: CASTEQGARTDTQYF. In nucleotides, the CDR3 is TGTGCCAGCACCGAACAGGGGGCGCGGACAGATACGCAGTATTTT. Together with reference TRBV2 and TRBJ2-3, the CDR3 gives the full variable domain: EPEVTQTPSHQVTQMGQEVILRCVPISNHLYFYWYRQILGQKVEFLVSFYNNEISEKSEIFDDQFSVERPDGSNFTLKIRSTKLEDSAMYFCASTEQGARTDTQYFGPGTRLTVL.